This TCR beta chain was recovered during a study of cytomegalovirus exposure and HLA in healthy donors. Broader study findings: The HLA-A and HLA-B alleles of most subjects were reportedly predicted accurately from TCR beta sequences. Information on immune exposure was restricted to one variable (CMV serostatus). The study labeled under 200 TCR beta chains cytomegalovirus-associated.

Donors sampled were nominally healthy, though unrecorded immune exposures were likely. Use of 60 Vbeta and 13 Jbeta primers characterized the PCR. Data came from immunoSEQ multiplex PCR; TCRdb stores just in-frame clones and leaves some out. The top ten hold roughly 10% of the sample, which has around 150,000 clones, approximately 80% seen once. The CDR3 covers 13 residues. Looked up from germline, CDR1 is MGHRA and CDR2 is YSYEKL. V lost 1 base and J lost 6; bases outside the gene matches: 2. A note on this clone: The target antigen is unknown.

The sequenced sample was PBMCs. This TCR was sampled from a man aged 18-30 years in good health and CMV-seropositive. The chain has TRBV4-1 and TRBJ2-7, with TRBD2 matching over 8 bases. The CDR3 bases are TGCGCCAGCAGCCAAGCCGGGGGGGCCGAGCAGTACTTC. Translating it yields CASSQAGGAEQYF.